This T cell receptor (beta chain) was identified in a study of radiotherapy plus CTLA-4 blockade in lung cancer. Focal radiation and CTLA-4 blockade (ipilimumab) were tested in chemo-refractory metastatic non-small-cell lung cancer patients. As to this clone: The target antigen is unknown.

Germline V CDR1 and CDR2: SGHTA, FQGNSA. With 0 bases removed from V and 7 bases from J, the gap between germline ends came to 10 bases. This CDR3 spans 13 amino acids. Using immunoSEQ multiplex PCR, the repertoire was profiled, and TCRdb retains in-frame clones only, with some absent. Of 35,000 to 45,000 clones detected, around 77% appear once; the ten largest clones hold roughly 3%. Study outcomes and limitations: Response, reportedly, was best predicted by interferon-beta along with early blood T cell clone dynamics. Blood-borne expansion of tumor-derived TCR clones followed radiotherapy plus ipilimumab.

Sequencing was performed on peripheral blood, taken from a patient treated with radiotherapy plus ipilimumab. V and J are TRBV7-2 and TRBJ2-7; a weak D match, TRBD2 (5 bases). This receptor was obtained from a human donor with non-small cell lung cancer whose response to radiotherapy plus ipilimumab could not be evaluated. The DNA of the CDR3 is TGTGCCAGCAGCTTAGCGCAAACGGGGGAGCAGTACTTC. It specifies CASSLAQTGEQYF.